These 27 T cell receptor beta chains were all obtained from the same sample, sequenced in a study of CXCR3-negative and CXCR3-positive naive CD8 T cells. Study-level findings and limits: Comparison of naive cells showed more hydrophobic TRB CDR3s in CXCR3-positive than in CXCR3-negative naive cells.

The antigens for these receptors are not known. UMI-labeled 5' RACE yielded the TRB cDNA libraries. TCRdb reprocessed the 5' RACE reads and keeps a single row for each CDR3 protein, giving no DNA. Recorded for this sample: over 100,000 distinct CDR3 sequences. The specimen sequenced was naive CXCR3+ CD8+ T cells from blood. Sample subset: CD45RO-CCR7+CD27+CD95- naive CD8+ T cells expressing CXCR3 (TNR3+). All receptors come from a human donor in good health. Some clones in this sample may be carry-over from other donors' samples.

CDR3 sequence: CASSSGQGVSGELFF. This chain uses TRBV7-6 with TRBJ2-2; without DNA, the TCRdb call of TRBD1 cannot be checked. Per germline, CDR1 SGHVS and CDR2 FNYEAQ. CDR3 length: 15 residues.

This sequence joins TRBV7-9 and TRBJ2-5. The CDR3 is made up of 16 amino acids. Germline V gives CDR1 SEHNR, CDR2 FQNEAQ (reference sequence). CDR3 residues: CASSLVTRGYQETQYF.

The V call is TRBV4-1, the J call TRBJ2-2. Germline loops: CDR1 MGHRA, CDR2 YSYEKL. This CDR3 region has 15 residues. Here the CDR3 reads CASSSLDRDTGELFF.

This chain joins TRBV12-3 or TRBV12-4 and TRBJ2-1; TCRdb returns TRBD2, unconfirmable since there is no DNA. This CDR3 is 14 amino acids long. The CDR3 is CATHPSGIYNEQFF.

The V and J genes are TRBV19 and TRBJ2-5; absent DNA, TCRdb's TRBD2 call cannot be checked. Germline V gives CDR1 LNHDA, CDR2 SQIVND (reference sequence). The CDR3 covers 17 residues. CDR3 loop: CASSIVVEGPNQETQYF.

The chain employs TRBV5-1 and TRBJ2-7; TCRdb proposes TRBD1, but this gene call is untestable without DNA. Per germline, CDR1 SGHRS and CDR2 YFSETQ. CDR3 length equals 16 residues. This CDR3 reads CASSLGQGLKSYEQYF.

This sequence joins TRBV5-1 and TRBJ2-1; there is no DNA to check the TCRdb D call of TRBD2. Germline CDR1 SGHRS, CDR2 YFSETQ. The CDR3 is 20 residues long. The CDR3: CASSLGLAGGPDPYYNEQFF. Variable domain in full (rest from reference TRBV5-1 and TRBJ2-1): KAGVTQTPRYLIKTRGQQVTLSCSPISGHRSVSWYQQTPGQGLQFLFEYFSETQRNKGNFPGRFSGRQFSNSRSEMNVSTLELGDSALYLCASSLGLAGGPDPYYNEQFFGPGTRLTVL.

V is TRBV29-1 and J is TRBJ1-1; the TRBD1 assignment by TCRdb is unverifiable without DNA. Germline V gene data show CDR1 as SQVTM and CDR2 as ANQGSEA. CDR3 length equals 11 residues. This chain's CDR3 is CSGGPRTEAFF.

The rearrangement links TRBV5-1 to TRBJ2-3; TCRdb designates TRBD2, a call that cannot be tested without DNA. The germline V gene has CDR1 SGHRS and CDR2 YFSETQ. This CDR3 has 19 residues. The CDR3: CASSYIAASGGTSTDTQYF.

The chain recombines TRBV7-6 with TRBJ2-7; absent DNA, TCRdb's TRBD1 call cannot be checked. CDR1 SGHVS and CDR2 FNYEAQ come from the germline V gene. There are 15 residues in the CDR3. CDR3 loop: CASSLETGLAYEQYF.

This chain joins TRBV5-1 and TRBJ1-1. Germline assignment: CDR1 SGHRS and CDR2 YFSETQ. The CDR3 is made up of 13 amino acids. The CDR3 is CASSFDGNTEAFF.

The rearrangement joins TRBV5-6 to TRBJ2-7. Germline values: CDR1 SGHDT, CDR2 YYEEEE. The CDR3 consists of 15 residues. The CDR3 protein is CASSLSRERSYEQYF. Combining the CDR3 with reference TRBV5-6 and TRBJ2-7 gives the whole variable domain DAGVTQSPTHLIKTRGQQVTLRCSPKSGHDTVSWYQQALGQGPQFIFQYYEEEERQRGNFPDRFSGHQFPNYSSELNVNALLLGDSALYLCASSLSRERSYEQYFGPGTRLTVT.

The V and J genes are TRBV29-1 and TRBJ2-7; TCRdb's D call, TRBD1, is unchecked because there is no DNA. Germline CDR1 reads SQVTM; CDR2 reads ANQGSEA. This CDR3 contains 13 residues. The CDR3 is CSVIRVSSYEQYF.

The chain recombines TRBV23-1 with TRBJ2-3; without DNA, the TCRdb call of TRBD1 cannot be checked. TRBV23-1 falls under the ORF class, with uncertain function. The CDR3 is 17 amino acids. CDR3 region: CASSQVAGQGATDTQYF.

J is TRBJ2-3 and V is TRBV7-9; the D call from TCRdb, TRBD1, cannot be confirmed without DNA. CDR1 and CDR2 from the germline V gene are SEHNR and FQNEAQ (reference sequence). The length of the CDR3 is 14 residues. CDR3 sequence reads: CASSLWAGTDTQYF.

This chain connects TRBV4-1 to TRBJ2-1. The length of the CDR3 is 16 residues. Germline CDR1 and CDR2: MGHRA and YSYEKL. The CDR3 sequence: CASSHHLVGVYNEQFF.

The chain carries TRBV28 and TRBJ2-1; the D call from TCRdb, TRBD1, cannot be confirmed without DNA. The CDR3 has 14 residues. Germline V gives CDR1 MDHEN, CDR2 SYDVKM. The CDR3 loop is CASSHPTGVNEQFF. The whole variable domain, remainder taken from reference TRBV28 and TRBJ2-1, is DVKVTQSSRYLVKRTGEKVFLECVQDMDHENMFWYRQDPGLGLRLIYFSYDVKMKEKGDIPEGYSVSREKKERFSLILESASTNQTSMYLCASSHPTGVNEQFFGPGTRLTVL.

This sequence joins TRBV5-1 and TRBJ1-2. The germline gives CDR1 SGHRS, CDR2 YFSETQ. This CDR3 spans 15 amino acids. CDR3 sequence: CASRMGQPANYGYTF.

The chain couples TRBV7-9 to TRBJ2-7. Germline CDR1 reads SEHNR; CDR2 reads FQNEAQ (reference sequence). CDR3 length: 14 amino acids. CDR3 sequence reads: CASSFVGSSYEQYF.

The CDR3 region is CASREGAENTEAFF. The chain employs TRBV21-1 and TRBJ1-1; there is no DNA to check the TCRdb D call of TRBD1. TRBV21-1 is marked as a pseudogene. The CDR3 has 14 residues.

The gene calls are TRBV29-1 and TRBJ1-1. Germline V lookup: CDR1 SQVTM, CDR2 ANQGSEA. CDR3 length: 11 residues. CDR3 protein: CSVDLGTEAFF.

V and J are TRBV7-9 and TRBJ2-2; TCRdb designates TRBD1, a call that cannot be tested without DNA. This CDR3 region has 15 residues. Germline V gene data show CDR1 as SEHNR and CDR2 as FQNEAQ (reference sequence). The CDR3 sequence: CASSFLPGGTGELFF.

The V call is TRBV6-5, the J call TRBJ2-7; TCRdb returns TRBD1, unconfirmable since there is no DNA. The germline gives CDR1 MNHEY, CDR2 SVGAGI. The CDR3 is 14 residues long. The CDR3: CASSPDRGEYEQYF.

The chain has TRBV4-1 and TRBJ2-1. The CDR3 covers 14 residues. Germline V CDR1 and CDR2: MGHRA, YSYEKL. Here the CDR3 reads CASSQDRVANEQFF.

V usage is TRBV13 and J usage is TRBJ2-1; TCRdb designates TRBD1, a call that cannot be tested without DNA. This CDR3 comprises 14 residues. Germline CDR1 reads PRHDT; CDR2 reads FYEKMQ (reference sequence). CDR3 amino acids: CASSTRDRASEQFF.

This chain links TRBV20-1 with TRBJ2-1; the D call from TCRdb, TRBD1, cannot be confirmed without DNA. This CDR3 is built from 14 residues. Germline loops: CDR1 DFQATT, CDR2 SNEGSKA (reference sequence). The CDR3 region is CSANRDRVSNEQFF.

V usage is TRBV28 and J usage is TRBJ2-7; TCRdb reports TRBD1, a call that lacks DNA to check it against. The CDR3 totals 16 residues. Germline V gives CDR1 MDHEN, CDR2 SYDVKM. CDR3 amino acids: CASSLLAGGAGYEQYF.